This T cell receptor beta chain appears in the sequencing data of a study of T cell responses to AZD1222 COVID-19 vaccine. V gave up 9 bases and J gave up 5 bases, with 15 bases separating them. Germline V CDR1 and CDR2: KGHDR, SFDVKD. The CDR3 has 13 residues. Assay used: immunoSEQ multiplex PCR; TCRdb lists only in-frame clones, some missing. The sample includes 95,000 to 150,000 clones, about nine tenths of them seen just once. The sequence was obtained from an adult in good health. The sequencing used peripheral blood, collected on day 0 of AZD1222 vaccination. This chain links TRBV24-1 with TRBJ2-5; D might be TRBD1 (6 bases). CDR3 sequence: CATAQGKKETQYF. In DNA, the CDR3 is TGTGCCACCGCACAGGGTAAGAAGGAGACCCAGTACTTC.